This T cell receptor beta chain was obtained from a study of blood T cell repertoires in COVID-19. Overall study: Acute and convalescent COVID-19 samples came from the United States, Italy and Spain. The analysed material was cDNA or gDNA that came from T cells, B-cell-depleted T cells, or PBMCs.

Authors' data handling: It was from reference gene primer amplification that nucleated cell counts were estimated. This table comes from immunoSEQ multiplex PCR, and its TCRdb copy is limited to in-frame clones, with some not included. The D gene and trimming were derived from the DNA, and the V and J assignments and clone size from that table. The table shows approximately 60,000 clones, with about 75% occurring only once. A single count supports this clone. Material: peripheral blood. The TCR originated in a man aged 50-60 years with active or convalescent COVID-19.

CDR3 sequence: CASSLGGPGQATQYF. In DNA form, the CDR3 reads TGCGCCAGCAGCTTGGGGGGGCCAGGACAGGCAACCCAGTACTTC. This chain connects TRBV5-1 to TRBJ2-5, with 7 bases identical to TRBD1. The germline V gene has CDR1 SGHRS and CDR2 YFSETQ. The ends lost 0 bases at V and 8 bases at J; junction bases unmatched: 10. This CDR3 contains 15 residues.